Below are 21 T cell receptor beta chains sequenced from a single sample in a study of human T cells and chemical hapten exposure. TCRdb called the RACE reads again in MiXCR, with one record for every CDR3 protein. The sample holds tens of thousands of distinct CDR3 sequences; about 7.6% are singletons and the top ten take roughly 1.3%. As for time point: pre-sensitization, week 0. Regarding treatment: therapeutic diphenylcyclopropenone sensitization with weekly scalp DPC. The sequenced sample was whole blood, obtained in connection with sensitization to the hapten diphenylcyclopropenone (DPC). The receptor set was obtained from a woman aged 50 to 65 with alopecia areata. Some clones in this sample may be carry-over from other donors' samples.

The chain has TRBV5-1 and TRBJ2-1; 8 positions match TRBD2. J was trimmed by 9 bases and V by 4 bases; bases with no gene match: 15. From germline, CDR1 is SGHRS and CDR2 YFSETQ. The CDR3 spans 16 residues. CDR3 sequence: CASSPLPGTSSFEQFF. The CDR3, as DNA: TGCGCCAGCAGCCCCCTCCCCGGGACTAGTTCTTTTGAGCAGTTCTTC.

This clonotype was recorded at least ten times. This sequence joins TRBV11-1 and TRBJ2-7, with 7 bases aligning to TRBD2. Germline V CDR1 and CDR2: SGHAT, FQDESV (reference sequence). The CDR3 is 15 residues long. Germline trimming cut 5 bases from V and 2 bases from J; bases unmatched to any gene: 9. Here the CDR3 reads CASSAQTGGTYEQYF. The CDR3, as DNA: TGTGCCAGCAGCGCCCAGACGGGGGGTACCTACGAGCAGTACTTC.

This clonotype was seen ten or more times. The chain uses TRBV18 and TRBJ2-5; D gene unclear. The CDR3 totals 13 residues. The germline V gene has CDR1 KGHSH and CDR2 LQKENI. Trimming took 3 bases from V and 7 from J, leaving 12 bases between them. For the CDR3, the DNA is TGTGCCAGCTCACCTTCAAGTACAGTGACCCAGTACTTC. Translating gives CASSPSSTVTQYF. Supplemented by reference TRBV18 and TRBJ2-5, the full variable domain reads NAGVMQNPRHLVRRRGQEARLRCSPMKGHSHVYWYRQLPEEGLKFMVYLQKENIIDESGMPKERFSAEFPKEGPSILRIQQVVRGDSAAYFCASSPSSTVTQYFGPGTRLLVL.

CDR3: CASSSLGTSFHEQYF. The CDR3 bases are TGTGCCAGCAGCTCCCTAGGGACTAGCTTCCACGAGCAGTACTTC. The chain uses TRBV27 and TRBJ2-7; 9 bases are a match to TRBD2. CDR3 length: 15 amino acids. V lost 6 bases to trimming and J lost 5 bases; unmatched junction nucleotides: 11. Germline V CDR1 and CDR2: MNHEY, SMNVEV (reference sequence).

This clonotype was detected ten times or more. This chain connects TRBV24-1 to TRBJ2-2; 7 bases map to TRBD2. Trimming at V came to 3 bases and at J to 10 bases, leaving 4 bases not matched to a gene. This CDR3 is built from 13 residues. Germline-derived CDR1 and CDR2 are KGHDR and SFDVKD. The CDR3 is CATSDAGLEELFF. For the CDR3, the DNA is TGTGCCACCAGTGATGCCGGACTAGAGGAGCTGTTTTTT.

This clonotype occurred many times. The V gene is TRBV2, the J gene TRBJ2-2, with 7 bases matching TRBD2. J gave up 3 bases and V 6 bases, and 7 bases lay outside the gene matches. In germline, CDR1 is SNHLY, CDR2 FYNNEI. There are 15 residues in the CDR3. The CDR3 DNA reads as TGTGCCAGCAGGGGAGGGACTACCTACACCGGGGAGCTGTTTTTT. It codes for CASRGGTTYTGELFF. Supplemented by reference TRBV2 and TRBJ2-2, the full variable domain reads EPEVTQTPSHQVTQMGQEVILRCVPISNHLYFYWYRQILGQKVEFLVSFYNNEISEKSEIFDDQFSVERPDGSNFTLKIRSTKLEDSAMYFCASRGGTTYTGELFFGEGSRLTVL.

This clonotype was picked up many times. The gene calls are TRBV7-2 and TRBJ1-2, with a possible D match to TRBD1 (6 bases). Trimming pared 10 bases from V and 1 base from J, leaving 22 bases between. Germline V CDR1 and CDR2: SGHTA, FQGNSA. This CDR3 has 16 amino acids. The CDR3 coding sequence is TGTGCCACCGAAACCCGGCCCACAGGGCTTAACTATGGCTACACCTTC. Translation: CATETRPTGLNYGYTF.

This clonotype has at least ten counts. The CDR3 is CSVRTGGETQYF. CDR3 bases: TGCAGCGTGCGGACAGGCGGTGAGACCCAGTACTTC. V usage is TRBV29-1 and J usage is TRBJ2-5; TRBD1 matches at 7 bases. CDR1 SQVTM and CDR2 ANQGSEA come from the germline V gene. The V and J ends lost 6 bases and 5 bases, in that order; junction bases with no gene match: 6. CDR3 length: 12 amino acids. The complete variable domain, with remaining parts taken from reference TRBV29-1 and TRBJ2-5, reads SAVISQKPSRDICQRGTSLTIQCQVDSQVTMMFWYRQQPGQSLTLIATANQGSEATYESGFVIDKFPISRPNLTFSTLTVSNMSPEDSSIYLCSVRTGGETQYFGPGTRLLVL.

The V gene is TRBV7-2, the J gene TRBJ2-2; no firm D call. Trimming took off 11 bases at V and 1 base at J, with 11 bases between the two ends. The CDR3 totals 13 residues. Germline CDR1 is SGHTA and CDR2 is FQGNSA. CDR3 region: CASRLMNTGELFF. In DNA form, the CDR3 reads TGTGCCTCCCGCCTTATGAACACCGGGGAGCTGTTTTTT.

A few counts support this clonotype. This chain uses TRBV5-1 with TRBJ2-1, with D unclear. The V gene lost 4 bases and the J gene lost 0 bases, with 14 bases spanning the gap. The CDR3 loop spans 16 amino acids. The germline V gene encodes CDR1 SGHRS and CDR2 YFSETQ. Here the CDR3 reads CASSPSAPSSYNEQFF. The CDR3 region has the DNA TGCGCCAGCAGCCCGAGCGCGCCCAGCTCCTACAATGAGCAGTTCTTC.

This clonotype was seen repeatedly, ten times or more. The gene calls are TRBV27 and TRBJ2-5; TRBD2 agrees at 9 bases. Germline trimming cut 5 bases from V and 3 bases from J; bases unmatched to any gene: 13. The germline V gene has CDR1 MNHEY and CDR2 SMNVEV (reference sequence). This CDR3 spans 17 amino acids. The CDR3 sequence is CASSATPTSGSKETQYF. Here the CDR3 DNA reads TGTGCCAGCAGTGCTACGCCAACTAGCGGGTCTAAAGAGACCCAGTACTTC.

This clonotype was counted at least ten times. The CDR3 region is CASSKTGGAGLTAFF. CDR3 nucleotide sequence: TGTGCCAGCAGCAAGACAGGGGGTGCGGGACTGACAGCTTTCTTT. The genes are TRBV7-3 and TRBJ1-1; TRBD1 agrees at 9 bases. V lost 5 bases and J lost 10; bases outside the gene matches: 14. Looked up from germline, CDR1 is SGHTA and CDR2 is FQGTGA. This CDR3 has 15 amino acids.

The chain uses TRBV4-3 and TRBJ2-7; TRBD1 agrees at 7 bases. The CDR3 is made up of 15 amino acids. Trimming at V came to 0 bases and at J to 3 bases, leaving 5 bases not matched to a gene. Germline lookup yields CDR1 LGHNA and CDR2 YSLEER. This CDR3 is CASSQEGDRLYEQYF. The CDR3 coding sequence is TGCGCCAGCAGCCAAGAGGGGGACAGACTCTACGAGCAGTACTTC.

About this clonotype: A read error may be the cause here, since a much bigger clone is one base away. The chain couples TRBV6-2 or TRBV6-3 to TRBJ2-1; 7 nucleotides align to TRBD2. The germline gives CDR1 MNHEY, CDR2 SVGEGT. The CDR3 sequence is 11 residues long. The CDR3 protein is CASSWGGEQSF. Here the CDR3 DNA reads TGTGCCAGCAGTTGGGGGGGTGAGCAGTCCTTC.

This clonotype was counted many times. The rearrangement uses TRBV7-2 and TRBJ1-1; no definite D call. Germline-derived CDR1 and CDR2 are SGHTA and FQGNSA. Trimming left V 1 base short and J 1 base short, with 4 bases between. This CDR3 region has 13 residues. CDR3 nucleotides: TGTGCCAGCAGCTTAGGACAGAACACTGAAGCTTTCTTT. This gives the protein CASSLGQNTEAFF.

This clonotype is judged medium-sized (0.01 to 0.1%). The V gene is TRBV11-2, the J gene TRBJ2-7; D is undetermined. Germline assignment: CDR1 SGHAT and CDR2 FQNNGV. V was pared by 1 base and J by 2 bases, with 0 bases between. The CDR3 has 11 residues. The CDR3 region is CASSLAYEQYF. The CDR3 bases are TGTGCCAGCAGCTTAGCCTACGAGCAGTACTTC.

The chain has TRBV9 and TRBJ2-3; the D gene is possibly TRBD2 (5 bases). The germline CDR1 and CDR2 sequences are SGDLS and YYNGEE. Trimming removed 1 base at V and 6 bases at J, with 6 bases between. The CDR3 runs 12 residues. The CDR3 nucleotides are TGTGCCAGCAGCGTATCGGGGGATACGCAGTATTTT. The encoded protein is CASSVSGDTQYF. The full variable domain, with the rest looked up from reference TRBV9 and TRBJ2-3, is DSGVTQTPKHLITATGQRVTLRCSPRSGDLSVYWYQQSLDQGLQFLIQYYNGEERAKGNILERFSAQQFPDLHSELNLSSLELGDSALYFCASSVSGDTQYFGPGTRLTVL.

V is TRBV2 and J is TRBJ2-3; the D is unclear. The CDR3 loop spans 14 amino acids. Germline CDR1 reads SNHLY; CDR2 reads FYNNEI. Between the trimmed V and J ends, which lost 6 bases and 4 bases, there was a span of 14 bases. The CDR3 protein is CASRAALNADTQYF. Written as DNA, the CDR3 is TGTGCCAGCAGAGCCGCCCTGAATGCAGATACGCAGTATTTT.

This chain links TRBV11-3 with TRBJ2-7, with D perhaps TRBD1 or TRBD2 (5 bases each). From germline, CDR1 is SGHNT and CDR2 YENEEA. The V gene lost 5 bases and the J gene lost 2 bases, with 19 bases spanning the gap. This CDR3 has 16 residues. CDR3 region: CASSGRLGDGPYEQYF. CDR3 in DNA: TGTGCCAGCAGCGGAAGACTCGGGGACGGGCCCTACGAGCAGTACTTC. Looking up the rest from reference TRBV11-3 and TRBJ2-7 gives the full variable domain: EAGVVQSPRYKIIEKKQPVAFWCNPISGHNTLYWYLQNLGQGPELLIRYENEEAVDDSQLPKDRFSAERLKGVDSTLKIQPAELGDSAVYLCASSGRLGDGPYEQYFGPGTRLTVT.

This clonotype was counted only a few times. The chain uses TRBV11-2 and TRBJ1-4; 9 nucleotides agree with TRBD1. V shed 2 bases, J shed 2 bases, and the junction held 6 bases outside the gene matches. Germline V gene data show CDR1 as SGHAT and CDR2 as FQNNGV. This CDR3 is built from 17 residues. DNA for the CDR3: TGTGCCAGCAGCTTAACAGGGGGCGCGAGGACTAATGAAAAACTGTTTTTT. Translation gives CASSLTGGARTNEKLFF.

As to this clonotype: One end of the junction does not line up with germline, which may come from a read error. The chain carries TRBV7-9 and TRBJ1-6, with 8 bases identical to TRBD1. CDR3 length: 14 residues. Germline V gene sequence: CDR1 SEHNR, CDR2 FQNEAQ (reference sequence). Here the CDR3 reads CVSSPGTGRSPLHF. CDR3 coding DNA: TGTGTCAGCAGCCCCGGGACAGGCCGGTCACCCCTCCACTTT.